Listed here are 4 T cell receptor beta chains from one sample, sequenced in a study of blood T cell repertoires in COVID-19. TCRdb keeps only in-frame clones here, not all; method: immunoSEQ multiplex PCR. There are tens of thousands of clones in the sample; roughly 89% occur only once, and about 48% lies in the top ten. Specimen: peripheral blood. Receptor source: a human donor with acute or convalescent COVID-19. The donor label of this sample is uncertain.

V and J are TRBV19 and TRBJ2-1; D perhaps matches TRBD1 (7 bases). CDR1 and CDR2 from the germline V gene are LNHDA and SQIVND (reference sequence). The length of the CDR3 is 14 residues. Trimming removed 11 bases from V and 7 bases from J, with 21 bases in between. DNA for the CDR3: TGTGCCTGCACCTCGACAGGGAGGTCGAATGAGCAGTTCTTC. Encoded protein: CACTSTGRSNEQFF.

This chain connects TRBV5-4 to TRBJ2-5; the match to TRBD1 covers 10 bases. CDR1 is SGHNT, CDR2 YYREEE, per germline (reference sequence). The ends lost 3 bases at V and 5 bases at J; junction bases unmatched: 16. There are 18 residues in the CDR3. Written as DNA, the CDR3 is TGTGCCAGCAGCTGGAGATATTCCTCAGACAGGGGGCGGGAGACCCAGTACTTC. As protein: CASSWRYSSDRGRETQYF.

This clone has just one count. This rearrangement joins TRBV27 to TRBJ1-6; the D gene is possibly TRBD1 (6 bases). CDR1 is MNHEY, CDR2 SMNVEV, per germline (reference sequence). V was cut by 5 bases and J by 6 bases, with 14 bases left in between. This CDR3 is built from 15 residues. CDR3 in DNA: TGTGCCAGCAGTCCACAAACAGGGTTTAATTCACCCCTCCACTTT. The encoded protein is CASSPQTGFNSPLHF.

The chain links TRBV7-9 to TRBJ2-7; D perhaps matches TRBD1 (6 bases). CDR1 is SEHNR and CDR2 is FQNEAQ in the germline V gene (reference sequence). CDR3 size: 14 residues. V lost 5 bases to trimming and J lost 4 bases, with 15 bases between them. The CDR3 is CASSPSTGLYEQYV. The CDR3 DNA reads TGTGCCAGCAGCCCATCGACAGGATTATACGAGCAGTACGTC.